This T cell receptor (beta chain) was captured by sequencing in a study of identical twins. Study observations and caveats: Out-of-frame TCR alpha sharing observed in monozygotic twins exceeded model estimates. Not following the same donors, the study drew its conclusions from cross-sectional statistical analysis.

From the 5' RACE reads, TCRdb called clonotypes with MiXCR, one entry per CDR3 protein. The sample has some 760,000 distinct CDR3 sequences, about 20% seen once; the top ten hold approximately 14%. Note on this clonotype: Its antigen is as yet unknown.

Germline CDR1 is LGHNT and CDR2 is FRNRAP. Trimming cost V 4 bases and J 1 base; bases outside gene matches: 0. The CDR3 length is 15 residues. The same sample was also studied in work on T cells expressing NK-cell markers. That study adds: The TCR beta repertoires originated in sorted CD3+CD56+NKG2C+, CD3+CD56+NKG2C- and CD3+CD56-NKG2C+ T cells.

The receptor comes from a young woman in good health. This chain joins TRBV12-5 and TRBJ2-3, with 12 bases lining up with TRBD2. Sequencing input: PBMCs. As DNA, the CDR3 is TGTGCTAGTGGTTGGACTAGCGGGGGCACAGATACGCAGTATTTT. Protein sequence: CASGWTSGGTDTQYF.